The rows below give T cell receptor beta chains drawn from one sample of a study of cytomegalovirus exposure and HLA in healthy donors. Repertoires were generated with immunoSEQ multiplex PCR, while TCRdb's copy carries only in-frame clones and drops some. The sample lists about 73,000 clones; about 94% were seen once. The sequencing input was PBMCs. Receptors were obtained from a woman aged 18-29 years in good health and CMV-seronegative. CDR3s include the opening cysteine and the closing phenylalanine or tryptophan. Fields, in order: CDR3 protein, CDR3 DNA, clone size, D gene, J gene, V gene. A D gene is named only where the DNA matches it firmly. Clone size is not always given. Where it is, it says once, few, many or a class for expanded clones.

CASSFQGGIYEKLFF,TGTGCCAGCAGCTTCCAGGGAGGAATCTATGAAAAACTGTTTTTT,-,-,TRBJ1-4,TRBV5-6
CATLGGNYGYTF,TGTGCCACCTTAGGGGGTAACTATGGCTACACCTTC,-,-,TRBJ1-2,TRBV28
CASSLLSSGGSEQFF,TGTGCCAGCAGCTTACTGTCTAGCGGGGGGTCAGAGCAGTTCTTC,-,TRBD2,TRBJ2-1,TRBV7-8
CASSENSGGVSYTGELFF,TGCGCCAGCAGTGAGAATAGCGGGGGGGTCTCTTACACCGGGGAGCTGTTTTTT,-,TRBD2,TRBJ2-2,TRBV10-2
CASSLGGLPYNEQFF,TGTGCCAGCAGCTTAGGGGGACTACCTTACAATGAGCAGTTCTTC,-,TRBD2,TRBJ2-1,TRBV7-9
CASTAGTGGMGTEAFF,TGTGCCAGCACCGCGGGGACAGGGGGCATGGGCACTGAAGCTTTCTTT,-,TRBD1,TRBJ1-1,TRBV2
CASSMDRGRTTDTQYF,TGTGCCAGTAGTATGGACAGGGGGCGGACCACAGATACGCAGTATTTT,-,TRBD1,TRBJ2-3,TRBV19
CASSTESSYNSPLHF,TGTGCCAGCAGCACGGAGAGCTCCTATAATTCACCCCTCCACTTT,-,-,TRBJ1-6,TRBV6-5
CASSQGTGGNTIYF,TGTGCCAGCAGTCAGGGGACAGGGGGAAACACCATATATTTT,-,TRBD1,TRBJ1-3,TRBV7-9
CASRQQGSEAFF,TGTGCCAGCAGACAACAGGGGTCTGAAGCTTTCTTT,-,TRBD1,TRBJ1-1,TRBV6-5
CATSRVRGANTEAFF,TGTGCCACCAGCAGAGTCAGGGGGGCGAACACTGAAGCTTTCTTT,-,TRBD1,TRBJ1-1,TRBV15
CASSEGSGGHEQYF,TGTGCCAGCAGTGAGGGGTCAGGGGGCCACGAGCAGTACTTC,-,TRBD1,TRBJ2-7,TRBV6-1
CASSLAGTGNTDTQYF,TGTGCCAGCAGCTTAGCCGGGACAGGGAACACAGATACGCAGTATTTT,-,TRBD1,TRBJ2-3,TRBV7-3
CASSLWARTGLEAFF,TGTGCCAGCAGCTTGTGGGCACGGACAGGCCTTGAAGCTTTCTTT,-,TRBD1,TRBJ1-1,TRBV5-4
CASSPNPGTVPSTLYGYTF,TGTGCCAGCAGTCCGAACCCCGGGACAGTACCATCAACACTCTATGGCTACACCTTC,-,TRBD1,TRBJ1-2,TRBV27
CASSGQGTSLYGYTF,TGTGCCAGTAGCGGACAGGGGACATCCCTGTATGGCTACACCTTC,-,TRBD1,TRBJ1-2,TRBV19
CASSRGEVSTEAFF,TGTGCCAGCAGCCGGGGAGAGGTTAGCACTGAAGCTTTCTTT,-,-,TRBJ1-1,TRBV11-2
CASSQAGTADRGTQYF,TGTGCCAGCAGCCAAGCTGGGACAGCCGACCGAGGGACCCAGTACTTC,-,TRBD1,TRBJ2-5,TRBV4-2
CASGWARGTNSPLHF,TGTGCCAGCGGTTGGGCCAGGGGAACAAATTCACCCCTCCACTTT,-,-,TRBJ1-6,TRBV6-5
CASGLVLGTSGRARNEQFF,TGTGCTAGTGGTTTGGTACTGGGGACTAGCGGGAGGGCACGTAATGAGCAGTTCTTC,-,TRBD2,TRBJ2-1,TRBV12-5
CASSLVGETDTQYF,TGTGCCAGCAGCTTAGTGGGAGAGACAGATACGCAGTATTTT,-,-,TRBJ2-3,TRBV11-2
CASSYPRAGLNTEAFF,TGTGCCAGCAGCTACCCCCGGGCAGGGTTGAACACTGAAGCTTTCTTT,once,-,TRBJ1-1,TRBV5-4
CAIPGAYNEQFF,TGTGCCATTCCGGGAGCCTACAATGAGCAGTTCTTC,-,-,TRBJ2-1,TRBV10-3
CASTPVGTYEKLFF,TGTGCCAGCACCCCCGTTGGGACTTATGAAAAACTGTTTTTT,-,-,TRBJ1-4,TRBV28
CAWTGGNIQYF,TGTGCCTGGACTGGCGGGAACATTCAGTACTTC,-,-,TRBJ2-4,TRBV30
CASSPGLAARGQYF,TGTGCCAGCAGCCCGGGACTAGCGGCCCGGGGGCAGTACTTC,-,TRBD2,TRBJ2-7,TRBV28
CASSPLAEGLDEQFF,TGTGCCAGCTCACCACTCGCGGAGGGCTTAGATGAGCAGTTCTTC,-,-,TRBJ2-1,TRBV18
CASSQTDWESHEQFF,TGTGCCAGCAGCCAAACCGACTGGGAGTCCCATGAGCAGTTCTTC,-,-,TRBJ2-1,TRBV5-4
CASSGGGNTEAFF,TGCGCCAGCAGTGGGGGGGGCAACACTGAAGCTTTCTTT,-,-,TRBJ1-1,TRBV10-1
CASSVNLRDPGYTF,TGTGCCAGCAGCGTAAATCTCAGGGATCCTGGCTACACCTTC,once,-,TRBJ1-2,TRBV9
CASSLVGDISYGYTF,TGTGCCAGCAGCTTAGTAGGGGACATCTCCTATGGCTACACCTTC,-,-,TRBJ1-2,TRBV7-9
CASSTGVADTQYF,TGTGCCAGCAGCACAGGGGTCGCAGATACGCAGTATTTT,-,TRBD1,TRBJ2-3,TRBV6-5
CASSQGAEVTEAFF,TGTGCCAGCAGCCAGGGGGCGGAGGTCACTGAAGCTTTCTTT,many,TRBD1,TRBJ1-1,TRBV6-5
CASSLPSGAGDTQYF,TGTGCCAGCAGCTTACCCAGCGGGGCCGGAGATACGCAGTATTTT,-,TRBD2,TRBJ2-3,TRBV7-2
CASSLSAAEFQETQYF,TGTGCCAGCAGCTTATCGGCGGCGGAGTTCCAAGAGACCCAGTACTTC,-,-,TRBJ2-5,TRBV7-3
CASSLVRDRGYEQYF,TGTGCCAGCAGCTTAGTGAGGGACAGGGGATACGAGCAGTACTTC,-,TRBD1,TRBJ2-7,TRBV7-2
CASSEGLPGLAGGTDTQYF,TGTGCCAGCAGTGAAGGCCTACCGGGACTAGCGGGAGGGACAGATACGCAGTATTTT,-,TRBD2,TRBJ2-3,TRBV2
CASSFDRQGPSSYEQYF,TGTGCCAGCAGCTTCGATAGACAGGGCCCGAGCTCCTACGAGCAGTACTTC,-,TRBD1,TRBJ2-7,TRBV11-3
CASSLTRTGELFF,TGTGCCAGCAGCTTAACGAGAACCGGGGAGCTGTTTTTT,-,-,TRBJ2-2,TRBV13
CATRGGAGGTGNEKLFF,TGTGCCACCCGAGGAGGGGCGGGGGGCACGGGTAATGAAAAACTGTTTTTT,-,-,TRBJ1-4,TRBV10-3